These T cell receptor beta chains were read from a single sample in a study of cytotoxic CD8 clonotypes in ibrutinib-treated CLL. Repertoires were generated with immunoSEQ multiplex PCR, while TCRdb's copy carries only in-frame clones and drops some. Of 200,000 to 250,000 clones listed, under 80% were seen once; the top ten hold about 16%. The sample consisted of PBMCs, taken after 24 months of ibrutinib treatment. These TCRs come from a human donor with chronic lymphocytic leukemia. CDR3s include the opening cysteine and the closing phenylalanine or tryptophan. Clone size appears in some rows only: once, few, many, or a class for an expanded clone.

CAWSVLQGVYEQYF	TRBV30	.	TRBJ2-7
CAWSVWVLAGEGDTATQYF	TRBV30	.	TRBJ2-3
CASSPQTGISYEQYF	TRBV27	.	TRBJ2-7
CASSAGQGNYGYTF	TRBV9	few	TRBJ1-2
CASSLRQGAGEQYF	TRBV5-6	.	TRBJ2-7
CASSPSSAEQYF	TRBV18	.	TRBJ2-7
CASTAQGETQYF	TRBV6-5	once	TRBJ2-5
CASSPGVRRETQYF	TRBV18	once	TRBJ2-5
CSVAWQDPYEQYF	TRBV29-1	few	TRBJ2-7
CSVVRVGNEQFF	TRBV29-1	.	TRBJ2-1
CASLYGTTGELFF	TRBV11-1	few	TRBJ2-2
CASSRQTGELFF	TRBV6-5	.	TRBJ2-2
CAWTGTPGAGNTIYF	TRBV30	.	TRBJ1-3
CASRPGDRPRYEQYF	TRBV27	.	TRBJ2-7
CASSYRGNYGYTF	TRBV28	few	TRBJ1-2
CASSFYLGEEAFF	TRBV28	.	TRBJ1-1
CASSGQGTYEQYF	TRBV2	.	TRBJ2-7
CASRETGAQETQYF	TRBV6-1	.	TRBJ2-5